This passage covers 2 T cell receptor beta chains from one sample sequenced in a study of OX40 agonist ivuxolimab in advanced cancers. Method: immunoSEQ multiplex PCR; TCRdb's copy keeps in-frame clones and lacks some. Counted here are 90,000 to 95,000 clones, approximately 87% occurring once; the ten biggest clones make up roughly 4.9%. Sequencing used CD4+ or CD8+ T cells sorted from blood, obtained in a trial of the OX40 agonist ivuxolimab. The source is an adult with an advanced solid tumor such as melanoma, head and neck, liver or kidney cancer.

The chain has TRBV11-3 and TRBJ2-1; a weak D match, TRBD1 (6 bases). V was pared by 4 bases and J by 9 bases, with 10 bases between. This CDR3 is 12 amino acids long. Germline lookup yields CDR1 SGHNT and CDR2 YENEEA. Here the CDR3 DNA reads TGTGCCAGCAGCTCACAGGGTCGTGAGCAGTTCTTC. This codes for CASSSQGREQFF.

This rearrangement joins TRBV5-1 to TRBJ2-4, with 7 bases identical to TRBD1. Germline V lookup: CDR1 SGHRS, CDR2 YFSETQ. The CDR3 totals 14 residues. V lost 4 bases to trimming and J lost 6 bases; unmatched junction nucleotides: 7. The CDR3 is CASSADRAGNIQYF. The CDR3 DNA is TGCGCCAGCAGCGCCGACAGGGCTGGAAACATTCAGTACTTC.